What follows is one T cell receptor beta chain and its context. CDR1 is MDHEN, CDR2 SYDVKM, per germline. Trimming left V 3 bases short and J 1 base short, with 13 bases between. The CDR3 totals 15 residues. This table comes from immunoSEQ multiplex PCR, and its TCRdb copy is limited to in-frame clones, with some not included. The sample holds fewer than 30,000 clones; approximately 80% are singletons and the top ten take around 15%. The data were obtained in a study of blood T cell repertoires in COVID-19. Looking at the study overall: Nucleic acid was either cDNA or gDNA, and it came from T cells, B-cell-depleted T cells, or PBMCs.

The J gene is TRBJ2-7, the V gene TRBV28; TRBD1 is a possible D gene (5 bases). Source material: peripheral blood. This sequence originates from a man between 65 and 85 years old with active COVID-19. In DNA form, the CDR3 reads TGTGCCAGCAGTTTCATTAGGGGTCTTTCCTACGAGCAGTACTTC. Translation gives CASSFIRGLSYEQYF.